This TCR beta chain came from a study of blood T cell repertoires in COVID-19. Whole-study context: Specimens from acute and convalescent COVID-19 originated in the United States, Italy and Spain. Sources were T cells, B-cell-depleted T cells, or PBMCs; the material itself was cDNA or gDNA.

V was clipped by 6 bases and J by 2 bases; unmatched bases: 10. The CDR3 has 16 amino acids. CDR1 and CDR2 (germline): KGHSH, LQKENI. How the authors handled the data: Amplified reference gene primers provided the basis for estimating nucleated cell counts. Profiling relied on immunoSEQ multiplex PCR, and the TCRdb table lists in-frame clones only, not all of them. That table supplies the V and J calls and clone size; D and trimming were determined from the DNA. The table has about 130,000 clones, roughly 85% seen once. The sequencing sample was made of peripheral blood. The source is a woman aged 80 or older with COVID-19, enrolled during active disease. V is TRBV18 and J is TRBJ1-2, with 9 bases matching TRBD1. CDR3 nucleotides: TGTGCCAGCTCGCCAACAGGGGGCTCGGCGAACTATGGCTACACCTTC. Translation: CASSPTGGSANYGYTF.